A selection of T cell receptor beta chains follows, all from one sample in a study of cytomegalovirus exposure and HLA in healthy donors. The table came from immunoSEQ multiplex PCR; TCRdb's copy has only in-frame clones and leaves some out. The sample has about 180,000 clones, roughly 85% seen once. Sequencing was performed on PBMCs. The receptors shown here come from a man younger than 30 in good health and CMV-seropositive. Each CDR3 is given with its conserved first and last residue. A D gene is named only where the DNA matches it firmly. Clone size is given for some rows only: seen once, a few or many times, or a class if the clone is expanded.

abundance	d_gene	v_gene	j_gene	CDR3nt	CDR3aa
NA	NA	TRBV30	TRBJ2-1	TGTGCCTGGAGTGATGGGGACTCGTACAATGAGCAGTTCTTC	CAWSDGDSYNEQFF
NA	NA	TRBV6-5	TRBJ2-7	TGTGCCAGCAGTCGCACCGGGACAATTTCCTACGAGCAGTACTTC	CASSRTGTISYEQYF
NA	TRBD1	TRBV2	TRBJ2-3	TGTGCCAGCAGGGGTAACAGGGGAACAGATACGCAGTATTTT	CASRGNRGTDTQYF
NA	TRBD1	TRBV6-1	TRBJ1-6	TGTGCCAGCAGTGAGTACCGGGACAGCTTTAATTCACCCCTCCACTTT	CASSEYRDSFNSPLHF
NA	TRBD1	TRBV30	TRBJ2-7	TGTGCCTGGAGTTTTGGGACAGGGGGTAACGAGCAGTACTTC	CAWSFGTGGNEQYF
NA	TRBD2	TRBV7-9	TRBJ2-3	TGTGCCAGCAGCGTAGGGGGGAGGCTAGCGGGCCCTAGCACAGATACGCAGTATTTT	CASSVGGRLAGPSTDTQYF
NA	TRBD1	TRBV5-1	TRBJ2-6	TGCGCCAGCAGTTATGACCTTGGGACAGGGGGCGACGGATCTGGGGCCAACGTCCTGACTTTC	CASSYDLGTGGDGSGANVLTF
once	TRBD2	TRBV11-1	TRBJ2-5	TGTGCCAGCAGCTCGAGGACTAGCGAGAAGACCCAGTACTTC	CASSSRTSEKTQYF
NA	TRBD2	TRBV6-5	TRBJ2-3	TGTGCCAGCAGTTACCGAAGCGGGGGCCCAGATACGCAGTATTTT	CASSYRSGGPDTQYF
NA	NA	TRBV19	TRBJ1-1	TGTGCCAGTAGTCCAGGGGAGAACACTGAAGCTTTCTTT	CASSPGENTEAFF
NA	TRBD1	TRBV28	TRBJ2-1	TGTGCCAGCTCGGAACAGGGGTACAATGAGCAGTTCTTC	CASSEQGYNEQFF
NA	NA	TRBV20-1	TRBJ2-7	TGCAGTGCCAGTCAGGGTTACGAGCAGTACTTC	CSASQGYEQYF
NA	TRBD2	TRBV7-3	TRBJ2-3	TGTGCCAGCAGCCACGGGCCCCTGACTAGCGGGACGGATACGCAGTATTTT	CASSHGPLTSGTDTQYF
NA	TRBD2	TRBV6-5	TRBJ2-1	TGTGCCAGCAGAACAGGGACTAGCGGGGGGAATGAGCAGTTCTTC	CASRTGTSGGNEQFF
NA	TRBD1	TRBV15	TRBJ2-5	TGTGCCACCAGCAACAGACAGGGGGGGACCCAGTACTTC	CATSNRQGGTQYF
NA	TRBD1	TRBV28	TRBJ1-2	TGTGCCAGCAGTTCTCCCAGAGGGGGCCTTAACTATGGCTACACCTTC	CASSSPRGGLNYGYTF
NA	TRBD2	TRBV7-3	TRBJ2-2	TGTGCCAGCAGCTTGGGACTAGCGAGTCGTACCGGGGAGCTGTTTTTT	CASSLGLASRTGELFF
NA	TRBD2	TRBV4-2	TRBJ2-2	TGTGCCAGCAGCCAACTAGCGGGGAACACCGGGGAGCTGTTTTTT	CASSQLAGNTGELFF
NA	TRBD1	TRBV10-3	TRBJ1-1	TGTGCCATCAGCGGACAGGCGATCGCTGAAGCTTTCTTT	CAISGQAIAEAFF
NA	TRBD2	TRBV27	TRBJ2-7	TGTGCCAGCAGTTTATATCCCGGGACTAGCGGTTACGAGCAGTACTTC	CASSLYPGTSGYEQYF
NA	NA	TRBV29-1	TRBJ1-1	TGCAGCCAAGTGGGGGGGCTGAACACTGAAGCTTTCTTT	CSQVGGLNTEAFF
NA	NA	TRBV14	TRBJ1-1	TGTGCCAGCAGCCAAGAAAGGGGGACGGGAGCTTTCTTT	CASSQERGTGAFF
few	TRBD1	TRBV2	TRBJ2-7	TGTGCCAGCACATCCGACAGGGGGCTCTCCTACGAGCAGTACTTC	CASTSDRGLSYEQYF
NA	NA	TRBV6-1	TRBJ2-2	TGTGCCAGCAGTGAGGGGCGGTGGAACACCGGGGAGCTGTTTTTT	CASSEGRWNTGELFF
NA	NA	TRBV6-1	TRBJ1-1	TGTGCCAGCAGTGTGACAGCGCTCACTGAAGCTTTCTTT	CASSVTALTEAFF
NA	NA	TRBV7-2	TRBJ2-5	TGTGCCAGCAGCCAAAACAGGCTCCAAGAGACCCAGTACTTC	CASSQNRLQETQYF
NA	TRBD2	TRBV19	TRBJ2-1	TGTGCCAGTAGTATAGAGGGACTAGCGGGATACAATGAGCAGTTCTTC	CASSIEGLAGYNEQFF
once	TRBD1	TRBV5-1	TRBJ1-5	TGCGCCAGCAGCTTGGGACAGGGAACGGGACAGCCCCAGCATTTT	CASSLGQGTGQPQHF
once	TRBD1	TRBV5-1	TRBJ1-4	TGCGCCAGCAGCAAGGGACAGGGGACCCTCGGAGAAAAACTGTTTTTT	CASSKGQGTLGEKLFF
NA	TRBD1	TRBV29-1	TRBJ2-7	TGCAGCGCCATTCAAGGGGGCCGGAGCTCCTACGAGCAGTACTTC	CSAIQGGRSSYEQYF
once	TRBD2	TRBV6-5	TRBJ2-1	TGTGCCAGCAGGGGACTAGCGGACAATGAGCAGTTCTTC	CASRGLADNEQFF
NA	NA	TRBV5-1	TRBJ2-7	TGCGCCAGCAGCCTCGCGGACAGCAGCCTCTCCTACGAGCAGTACTTC	CASSLADSSLSYEQYF
once	NA	TRBV5-1	TRBJ2-7	TGCGCCAGCAGCCCGCACCCTACGGGACTCCCAAAGGTTGGCGACGAGCAGTACTTC	CASSPHPTGLPKVGDEQYF
NA	NA	TRBV27	TRBJ2-7	TGTGCCAGCAGTTTATCGCCAGGGACCTACGAGCAGTACTTC	CASSLSPGTYEQYF
once	TRBD1	TRBV19	TRBJ1-2	TGTGCCAGTATGAACAGGGGAGAACTAAACTATGGCTACACCTTC	CASMNRGELNYGYTF
NA	TRBD2	TRBV29-1	TRBJ2-3	TGCAGCGTTGAAACTAGCGGGAGGGTTACGCAGTATTTT	CSVETSGRVTQYF
NA	NA	TRBV5-1	TRBJ2-5	TGCGCCAGCAGTTTTGACAGGCCCCAAGAGACCCAGTACTTC	CASSFDRPQETQYF
few	TRBD1	TRBV10-3	TRBJ1-1	TGTGCCATCAGCTCAACAGGGGACACTGAAGCTTTCTTT	CAISSTGDTEAFF
NA	NA	TRBV5-1	TRBJ2-7	TGCGCCAGCAGCTTGGTGGCAGGGATCGACGAGCAGTACTTC	CASSLVAGIDEQYF
NA	NA	TRBV14	TRBJ2-5	TGTGCCAGCAGCCAAGAGGACTTGGGAGAGACCCAGTACTTC	CASSQEDLGETQYF
few	NA	TRBV6-6	TRBJ1-1	TGTGCCACCCGACGGAGCACTGAAGCTTTCTTT	CATRRSTEAFF
NA	NA	TRBV6-1	TRBJ2-2	TGTGCCAGCAGTGAAGCGCCAAGCGCGAACACCGGGGAGCTGTTTTTT	CASSEAPSANTGELFF
NA	NA	TRBV2	TRBJ1-1	TGTGCCAGCAGTCTAGGGGGTGACACTGAAGCTTTCTTT	CASSLGGDTEAFF
NA	NA	TRBV5-1	TRBJ2-3	TGCGCCAGCAGCTTGGATCCTGGGCGACCCACAGATACGCAGTATTTT	CASSLDPGRPTDTQYF
NA	NA	TRBV28	TRBJ1-2	TGTGCCAGCCGACTGGACTTCTATGACTACACCTTC	CASRLDFYDYTF
NA	NA	TRBV4-2	TRBJ1-2	TGTGCCAGCAGCCAAGATCGGGGGGGGCTCGGCTATGGCTACACCTTC	CASSQDRGGLGYGYTF
NA	NA	TRBV30	TRBJ2-7	TGTGCCTGGAGTAGACTATCCTCCTACGAGCAGTACTTC	CAWSRLSSYEQYF
NA	NA	TRBV15	TRBJ1-3	TGTGCCACCAGGCCCTCGAACTCCGGAAACACCATATATTTT	CATRPSNSGNTIYF
NA	NA	TRBV30	TRBJ1-5	TGTGCCTGGAGTGTGCTGGACAGAAATCAGCCCCAGCATTTT	CAWSVLDRNQPQHF
NA	NA	TRBV29-1	TRBJ2-1	TGCAGCGTTACAGGCCTGGGGCAGTTCTTC	CSVTGLGQFF